The 7 T cell receptor beta chains reported below all come from one sample, sequenced in a study of shared clonotypes between healthy human individuals. Method: immunoSEQ multiplex PCR; TCRdb's copy keeps in-frame clones and lacks some. The sample contains about 2 million clones, around 96% of which appear only once. Naive CD8 cells comprised CD45RO-negative, CCR7-positively selected cells, excluding terminally differentiated effector memory CD45RA+ cells. The sequencing input was naive CD8+ T cells sorted from blood. Receptors were obtained from a man between 18 and 29 years old in good health.

V usage is TRBV2 and J usage is TRBJ2-3, with D possibly being TRBD2 (6 bases). The CDR3 consists of 12 residues. Looked up from germline, CDR1 is SNHLY and CDR2 is FYNNEI. The ends were cut back, 7 bases at V and 4 bases at J, with 9 bases in the middle. The CDR3, as DNA: TGTGCCAGCATAGGCGGGGCAGATACGCAGTATTTT. This translates into CASIGGADTQYF.

This chain links TRBV7-2 with TRBJ2-7, with 10 nucleotides matching TRBD1. V shed 7 bases, J shed 4 bases, and the junction held 10 bases outside the gene matches. There are 15 residues in the CDR3. In germline, CDR1 is SGHTA, CDR2 FQGNSA. DNA of the CDR3: TGTGCCAGCACCGACGGGGGACAGGGGTCATACGAGCAGTACTTC. Residues: CASTDGGQGSYEQYF.

This clone has only one observation. The chain couples TRBV13 to TRBJ1-4; 8 nucleotides line up with TRBD1. The CDR3 runs 14 residues. Germline CDR1 and CDR2: PRHDT and FYEKMQ (reference sequence). V gave up 5 bases and J gave up 8 bases; unmatched junction bases: 7. The CDR3 reads CASSRTGFSEKLFF. In nucleotides, the CDR3 is TGTGCCAGCAGCCGGACAGGGTTTAGCGAAAAACTGTTTTTT.

This sequence joins TRBV7-6 and TRBJ1-2, with D unresolved. This CDR3 comprises 15 residues. Trimming removed 5 bases from V and 4 bases from J, with 17 bases in between. The germline V gene encodes CDR1 SGHVS and CDR2 FNYEAQ. The CDR3 DNA reads TGTGCCAGCAGCCCCGCCGGGTCCTCACTCTATGGCTACACCTTC. Its protein is CASSPAGSSLYGYTF.

V usage is TRBV4-1 and J usage is TRBJ2-5; no clear D gene. Trimming stripped 1 base from V and 5 bases from J, with 8 bases between. This CDR3 has 13 residues. CDR1 and CDR2 (germline): MGHRA, YSYEKL. CDR3 nucleotides: TGCGCCAGCAGCCAAGCAAGACGGGAGACCCAGTACTTC. Translated, it gives CASSQARRETQYF.

The chain recombines TRBV11-2 with TRBJ2-6, with D unclear. V lost 6 bases and J 0 bases, leaving 6 bases between the germline ends. Per germline, CDR1 SGHAT and CDR2 FQNNGV. The length of the CDR3 is 14 residues. The CDR3 nucleotides read TGTGCCAGCAGGTTGTCCTCTGGGGCCAACGTCCTGACTTTC. It codes for CASRLSSGANVLTF.

The rearrangement links TRBV5-1 to TRBJ2-7; possible D gene TRBD1, 6 bases. The CDR3 runs 13 residues. The germline V gene has CDR1 SGHRS and CDR2 YFSETQ. Between the trimmed V and J ends, which lost 2 bases and 4 bases, there was a span of 10 bases. CDR3 DNA sequence: TGCGCCAGCAGCTTTTGGGACAAATACGAGCAGTACTTC. The encoded protein is CASSFWDKYEQYF. The full variable domain, its missing parts supplied by reference TRBV5-1 and TRBJ2-7, is KAGVTQTPRYLIKTRGQQVTLSCSPISGHRSVSWYQQTPGQGLQFLFEYFSETQRNKGNFPGRFSGRQFSNSRSEMNVSTLELGDSALYLCASSFWDKYEQYFGPGTRLTVT.